This T cell receptor (beta chain) stems from a study of T cell repertoires in cytomegalovirus infection. About the research overall: Indications came from public TCR beta signatures; they pointed to CMV infection and to a matching HLA type.

TCRdb itself ran the reads through MiXCR, one entry per CDR3 protein. This sample has fewer than 550,000 distinct CDR3 sequences, with more than 25% found just once. The germline CDR1 and CDR2 sequences are SGHDN and FVKESK. The CDR3 is made up of 13 amino acids. The V and J ends lost 2 bases and 10 bases respectively, with 15 bases between them. Study outcomes and limitations: Ex vivo, HLA-C-restricted CMV-specific TCR beta clonotypes prevailed over the rest of the response.

Note on this clonotype: Its antigen is not known.

The TCR comes from a human donor in good health (CMV status not recorded). Some clones in this sample may be carry-over from other donors' samples. The specimen sequenced was PBMCs. The V gene is TRBV14, the J gene TRBJ2-7; tentatively, D is TRBD1 (5 bases). CDR3 in DNA: TGTGCCAGCAGCCAAACGGTTATAGGGGTACAGTACGTC. Amino acid sequence: CASSQTVIGVQYV.